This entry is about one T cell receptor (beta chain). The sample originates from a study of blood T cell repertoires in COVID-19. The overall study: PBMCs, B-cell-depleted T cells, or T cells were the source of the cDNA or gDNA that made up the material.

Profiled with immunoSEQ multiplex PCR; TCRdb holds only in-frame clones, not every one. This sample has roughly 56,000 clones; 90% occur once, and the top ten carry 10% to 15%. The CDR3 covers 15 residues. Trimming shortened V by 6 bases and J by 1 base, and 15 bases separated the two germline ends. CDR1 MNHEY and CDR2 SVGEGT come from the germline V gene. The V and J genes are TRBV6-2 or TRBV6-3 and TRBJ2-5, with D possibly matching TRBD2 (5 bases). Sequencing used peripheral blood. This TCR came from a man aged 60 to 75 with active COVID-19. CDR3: CASSPSRGGQETQYF. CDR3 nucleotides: TGTGCCAGCAGCCCCTCACGGGGTGGCCAAGAGACCCAGTACTTC.